Below are 8 T cell receptor beta chains sequenced from a single sample in a study of PD-1 blockade in classical Hodgkin lymphoma. The assay was immunoSEQ multiplex PCR, and TCRdb's table has in-frame clones only and misses some. The sample yields 35,000 to 45,000 clones, over 55% seen once. Brentuximab vedotin exposure varied, and every patient relapsed after autologous stem cell transplantation. The specimen was peripheral blood mononuclear cells (PBMCs), collected at baseline. The source of these receptors is a human donor with classical Hodgkin lymphoma.

The rearrangement joins TRBV12-5 to TRBJ2-3; the D gene is possibly TRBD1 (6 bases). Deletions cut 8 bases from V and 6 bases from J, with 18 bases between. From germline, CDR1 is LGHNT and CDR2 FRNRAP. The CDR3 sequence is 14 residues long. CDR3 amino acids: CASRRRSRGDTQYF. DNA of the CDR3: TGTGCTAGTAGAAGGCGGTCGAGGGGGGATACGCAGTATTTT.

There are a few counts of this clone. The J gene is TRBJ2-1, the V gene TRBV2; the match to TRBD2 covers 9 bases. Trimming took 8 bases from V and 0 from J; bases not matched to a gene: 5. Looked up from germline, CDR1 is SNHLY and CDR2 is FYNNEI. The CDR3 is 15 amino acids. CDR3 sequence: CASGGLASSYNEQFF. CDR3 in DNA: TGTGCCAGCGGAGGACTAGCGAGCTCCTACAATGAGCAGTTCTTC.

The chain carries TRBV19 and TRBJ2-6; D is unclear. The CDR3 runs to 13 residues. Trimming removed 5 bases at V and 4 bases at J, with 6 bases between. The germline V gene encodes CDR1 LNHDA and CDR2 SQIVND (reference sequence). CDR3 nucleotides: TGTGCCAGTAGTGCTTCAGGGGCCAACGTCCTGACTTTC. This gives the protein CASSASGANVLTF.

In nucleotides, the CDR3 is TGTGCCAGCACCCCCCAGGCAGGGAGAGGAAACACCATATATTTT. It specifies CASTPQAGRGNTIYF. The chain couples TRBV6-5 to TRBJ1-3; D might be TRBD1 (5 bases). This CDR3 contains 15 residues. Germline CDR1 is MNHEY and CDR2 is SVGAGI. Trimming shortened V by 7 bases and J by 4 bases, and 17 bases separated the two germline ends.

Of note for this clone: One base away lies a much larger clone, so this may be a sequencing read error. In the same sample, other DNA sequences code for this CDR3. V is TRBV7-2 and J is TRBJ1-6; 7 bases agree with TRBD1. The CDR3 totals 15 residues. Trimming removed 2 bases from V and 10 bases from J; junction bases left unmatched: 8. Germline CDR1 and CDR2: SGHTA and FQGNSA. As DNA, the CDR3 is TGTGCCAGCAGCTTATACAGGGGCTCAAGGTCACCCCTCCACTTT. Translation: CASSLYRGSRSPLHF.

The V gene is TRBV5-5, the J gene TRBJ1-2; unclear D gene. Germline V CDR1 and CDR2: SGHKS, YYEKEE (reference sequence). The CDR3 runs 14 residues. Trimming cost V 2 bases and J 8 bases, with 16 bases left between them. As DNA, the CDR3 is TGTGCCAGCAGCTTAGGCGGGCATAGGGAGGGCTACACCTTC. It encodes CASSLGGHREGYTF.

CDR3 loop: CASSFPRQGNTEAFF. The CDR3 region has the DNA TGTGCCAGCAGTTTCCCCAGACAGGGGAACACTGAAGCTTTCTTT. The gene calls are TRBV28 and TRBJ1-1; 7 bases agree with TRBD1. CDR1 and CDR2 from the germline V gene are MDHEN and SYDVKM. The CDR3 loop spans 15 amino acids. J gave up 1 base and V 3 bases, and 5 bases lay outside the gene matches.

The chain is built from TRBV7-8 and TRBJ2-2; TRBD1 aligns across 8 bases. With V trimmed by 1 base and J by 1 base, 2 bases remained unmatched. Germline CDR1 SGHVS, CDR2 FQNEAQ. The CDR3 spans 16 residues. The CDR3 reads CASSLGGTGNTGELFF. The CDR3 DNA is TGTGCCAGCAGCTTAGGGGGGACAGGGAACACCGGGGAGCTGTTTTTT. Combining the CDR3 with reference TRBV7-8 and TRBJ2-2 gives the whole variable domain GAGVSQSPRYKVAKRGQDVALRCDPISGHVSLFWYQQALGQGPEFLTYFQNEAQLDKSGLPSDRFFAERPEGSVSTLKIQRTQQEDSAVYLCASSLGGTGNTGELFFGEGSRLTVL.